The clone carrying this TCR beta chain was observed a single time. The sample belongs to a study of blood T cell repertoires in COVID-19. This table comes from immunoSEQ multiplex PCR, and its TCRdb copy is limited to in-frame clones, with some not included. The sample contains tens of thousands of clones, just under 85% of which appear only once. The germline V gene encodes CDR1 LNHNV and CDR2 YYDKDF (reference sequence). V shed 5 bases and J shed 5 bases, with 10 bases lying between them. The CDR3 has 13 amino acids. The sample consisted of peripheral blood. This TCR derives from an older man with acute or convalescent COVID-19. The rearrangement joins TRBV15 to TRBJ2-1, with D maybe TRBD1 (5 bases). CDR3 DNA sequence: TGTGCCACCAGCCGGACATTACACAATGAGCAGTTCTTC. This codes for CATSRTLHNEQFF.